This TCR beta chain emerged from a study of beta chain features in type 1 diabetes. Study as a whole: Patient and healthy donor groups were alike in age, gender and cell yields.

Only a few counts were recorded for this clone. Its antigen remains unknown. The V gene lost 8 bases and the J gene lost 0 bases, with 14 bases spanning the gap. From germline, CDR1 is SNHLY and CDR2 FYNNEI. The CDR3 length is 15 residues. Every single donor gave one heparinised blood draw, and these averaged roughly 100 mL. CD45RO/CCR7/CD25/CD127/CD95/CD27 separated CD4+ naive, central memory, regulatory and stem cell-like memory cells by sorting. General study results and limits: Sampled from patients, naive, central memory and Treg TCRB repertoires appeared more similar than those sampled from healthy donors.

The whole isolated RNA underwent reverse transcription, so sequencing captured expressed TCRB transcripts. Profiled with immunoSEQ multiplex PCR; TCRdb holds only in-frame clones, not every one. The data hold 680,000 or so clones, with 15% observed a single time. The clonotype comes from a man between 18 and 35 years old in good health. Material: naive CD4+ T cells from blood. The chain is built from TRBV2 and TRBJ2-4; tentative D call: TRBD2 (6 bases). The DNA for the CDR3 is TGTGCCAGCGGAGGGTTGGCGCCAGCCAAAAACATTCAGTACTTC. This gives the protein CASGGLAPAKNIQYF.